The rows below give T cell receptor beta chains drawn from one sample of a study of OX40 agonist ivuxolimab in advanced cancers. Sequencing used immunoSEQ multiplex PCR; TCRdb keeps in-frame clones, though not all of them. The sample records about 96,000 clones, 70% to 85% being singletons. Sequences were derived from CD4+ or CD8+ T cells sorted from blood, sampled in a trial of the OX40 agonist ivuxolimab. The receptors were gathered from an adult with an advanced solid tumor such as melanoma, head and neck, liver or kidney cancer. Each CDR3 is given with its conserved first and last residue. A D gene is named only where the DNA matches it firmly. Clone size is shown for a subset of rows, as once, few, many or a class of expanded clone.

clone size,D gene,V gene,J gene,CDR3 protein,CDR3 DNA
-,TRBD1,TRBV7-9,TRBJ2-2,CANDRVLTGELFF,TGTGCCAATGACAGGGTACTCACCGGGGAGCTGTTTTTT
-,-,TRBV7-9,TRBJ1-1,CASSLSGIMEAFF,TGTGCCAGCAGCTTATCTGGGATAATGGAAGCTTTCTTT
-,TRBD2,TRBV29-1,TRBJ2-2,CSVVWTGGSLGELFF,TGCAGCGTTGTTTGGACGGGAGGATCTCTTGGGGAGCTGTTTTTT
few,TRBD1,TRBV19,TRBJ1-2,CASSIASAGGGYTF,TGTGCCAGTAGTATAGCTTCGGCAGGGGGCGGCTACACCTTC
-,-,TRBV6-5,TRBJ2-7,CATTYGAYEQYF,TGTGCCACCACCTATGGTGCCTACGAGCAGTACTTC
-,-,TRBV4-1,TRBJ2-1,CASSQGPEGVNEQFF,TGCGCCAGCAGCCAAGGGCCCGAAGGGGTCAATGAGCAGTTCTTC
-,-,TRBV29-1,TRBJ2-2,CSALDSFGTGELFF,TGCAGCGCCCTCGACAGTTTTGGCACCGGGGAGCTGTTTTTT
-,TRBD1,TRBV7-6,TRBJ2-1,CASSLGPGQGVSYNEQFF,TGTGCCAGCAGCTTAGGGCCGGGACAGGGGGTCTCCTACAATGAGCAGTTCTTC
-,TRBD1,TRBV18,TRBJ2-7,CASSPRTGGLSSYEQYF,TGTGCCAGCTCACCCCGCACAGGGGGTTTAAGCTCCTACGAGCAGTACTTC
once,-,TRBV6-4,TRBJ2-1,CASSDLDGKSYNEQFF,TGTGCCAGCAGTGACTTGGACGGGAAATCCTACAATGAGCAGTTCTTC
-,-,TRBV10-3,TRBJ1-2,CAIRITGRDGYTF,TGTGCCATCAGAATAACGGGGAGGGATGGCTACACCTTC
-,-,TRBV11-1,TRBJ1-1,CASSLLISDTEAFF,TGTGCCAGCAGCTTATTGATCTCGGACACTGAAGCTTTCTTT
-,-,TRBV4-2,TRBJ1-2,CASSPSAGDGYTF,TGTGCCAGCAGCCCCTCGGCGGGGGATGGCTACACCTTC
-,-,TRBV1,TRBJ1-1,CTSSQGGNTEAFF,TGCACCAGCAGCCAGGGGGGAAACACTGAAGCTTTCTTT
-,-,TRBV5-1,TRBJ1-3,CASRSDGTPSSGNTIYF,TGCGCCAGCAGGTCTGACGGTACTCCCAGCTCTGGAAACACCATATATTTT
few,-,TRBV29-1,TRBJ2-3,CSVDPGFSTDTQYF,TGCAGCGTTGACCCTGGCTTTAGCACAGATACGCAGTATTTT
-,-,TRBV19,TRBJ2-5,CASSPPGKMGETQYF,TGTGCCAGTAGTCCCCCCGGGAAGATGGGGGAGACCCAGTACTTC
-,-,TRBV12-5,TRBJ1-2,CASGLGLDDGYTF,TGTGCTAGTGGTTTGGGCCTCGACGATGGCTACACCTTC
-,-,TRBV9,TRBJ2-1,CASSVAGQHNEQFF,TGTGCCAGCAGCGTGGCGGGACAGCACAATGAGCAGTTCTTC
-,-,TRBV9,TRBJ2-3,CASTPMGLPFAASTDTQYF,TGTGCCAGCACCCCGATGGGGCTTCCATTCGCGGCCAGCACAGATACGCAGTATTTT
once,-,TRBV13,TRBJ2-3,CASSLWGTSDTQYF,TGTGCCAGCAGCTTATGGGGGACATCAGATACGCAGTATTTT
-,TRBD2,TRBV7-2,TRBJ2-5,CASRSAGGPETQYF,TGTGCCAGCAGGTCAGCGGGAGGGCCGGAGACCCAGTACTTC
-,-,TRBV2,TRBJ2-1,CASSLRGAGWNNEQFF,TGTGCCAGCAGCCTCCGGGGCGCAGGGTGGAACAATGAGCAGTTCTTC
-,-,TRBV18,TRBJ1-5,CASSKEEGAVQPQHF,TGTGCCAGCTCTAAGGAGGAAGGGGCGGTTCAGCCCCAGCATTTT
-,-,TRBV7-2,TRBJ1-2,CASSQDGNYGYTF,TGTGCCAGCAGCCAGGACGGCAACTATGGCTACACCTTC
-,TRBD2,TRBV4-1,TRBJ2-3,CASSQFSSGSADTQYF,TGCGCCAGCAGCCAATTTTCTAGCGGGAGTGCAGATACGCAGTATTTT
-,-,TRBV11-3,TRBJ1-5,CASSFKGRAGQPQHF,TGTGCCAGCAGCTTTAAGGGCCGGGCTGGGCAGCCCCAGCATTTT
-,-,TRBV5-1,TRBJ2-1,CASSLAGGPGNEQFF,TGCGCCAGCAGCTTGGCCGGGGGGCCGGGCAATGAGCAGTTCTTC
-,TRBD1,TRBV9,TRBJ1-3,CASSPGSQGQGVGNTIYF,TGTGCCAGCAGCCCAGGATCCCAGGGACAGGGGGTTGGAAACACCATATATTTT
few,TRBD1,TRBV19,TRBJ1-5,CASRTGTGGHQPQHF,TGTGCCAGTAGGACTGGGACAGGGGGTCATCAGCCCCAGCATTTT
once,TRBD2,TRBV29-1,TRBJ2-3,CSVGTSGGARSDTQYF,TGCAGCGTTGGGACTAGCGGGGGGGCCAGATCAGATACGCAGTATTTT
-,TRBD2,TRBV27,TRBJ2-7,CASSLSREGPREQYF,TGTGCCAGCAGTTTATCACGGGAGGGCCCGCGGGAGCAGTACTTC
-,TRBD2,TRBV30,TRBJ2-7,CAWSVHGGSYEQYF,TGTGCCTGGAGTGTACATGGCGGGAGCTACGAGCAGTACTTC
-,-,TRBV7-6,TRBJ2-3,CASSLVVGGSTDTQYF,TGTGCCAGCAGCTTAGTTGTCGGGGGCAGCACAGATACGCAGTATTTT
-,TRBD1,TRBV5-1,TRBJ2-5,CASTSGTGKETQYF,TGCGCCAGCACCTCCGGGACAGGGAAAGAGACCCAGTACTTC
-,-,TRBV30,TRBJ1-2,CAWSPIGYGYTF,TGTGCCTGGAGTCCGATTGGCTATGGCTACACCTTC
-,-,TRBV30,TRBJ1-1,CAWSVTGGNTEAFF,TGTGCCTGGAGTGTAACCGGAGGGAACACTGAAGCTTTCTTT
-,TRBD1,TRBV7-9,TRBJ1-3,CASSSGQGRNTIYF,TGTGCCAGCAGCTCCGGACAGGGTCGGAACACCATATATTTT
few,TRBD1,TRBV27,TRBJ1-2,CASSWGQGARSGYTF,TGTGCCAGCAGTTGGGGACAGGGGGCGCGAAGTGGCTACACCTTC
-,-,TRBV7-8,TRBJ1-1,CASSLPQGEAFF,TGTGCCAGCAGCTTACCGCAGGGTGAAGCTTTCTTT
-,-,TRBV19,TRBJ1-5,CASSIHQMFPTPQHF,TGTGCCAGTAGTATCCACCAAATGTTCCCCACCCCCCAGCATTTT
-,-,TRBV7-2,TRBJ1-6,CASSFPGPGSPLHF,TGTGCCAGCAGTTTCCCGGGACCGGGGTCACCCCTCCACTTT
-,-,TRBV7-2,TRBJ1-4,CASSFMDSGKLFF,TGTGCCAGCAGCTTCATGGACAGTGGAAAACTGTTTTTT
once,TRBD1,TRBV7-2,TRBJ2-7,CASSSGQGRAYEQYF,TGTGCCAGCAGCTCAGGACAGGGAAGGGCGTACGAGCAGTACTTC
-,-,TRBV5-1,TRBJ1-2,CASSLKGSGGYTF,TGCGCCAGCAGCTTGAAGGGGAGTGGTGGCTACACCTTC
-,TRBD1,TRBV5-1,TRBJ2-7,CASSWTGTGAYEQYF,TGCGCCAGCAGCTGGACCGGGACAGGGGCCTACGAGCAGTACTTC
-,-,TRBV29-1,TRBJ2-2,CSVVSSNTGELFF,TGCAGCGTTGTCAGTTCGAACACCGGGGAGCTGTTTTTT
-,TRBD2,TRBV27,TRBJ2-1,CASSSGTSGSYNEQFF,TGTGCCAGCAGCTCTGGGACTAGCGGGTCTTACAATGAGCAGTTCTTC
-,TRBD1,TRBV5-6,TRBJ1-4,CASSPDRVGEKLFF,TGTGCCAGCAGCCCCGACAGGGTGGGGGAAAAACTGTTTTTT
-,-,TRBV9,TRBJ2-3,CASSVTPSADTQYF,TGTGCCAGCAGCGTAACCCCCAGCGCAGATACGCAGTATTTT
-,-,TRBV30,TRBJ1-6,CAWNPNSNSPLHF,TGTGCCTGGAACCCCAACTCTAATTCACCCCTCCACTTT
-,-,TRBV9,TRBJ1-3,CASSVDVGSGNTIYF,TGTGCCAGCAGCGTAGATGTGGGTTCTGGAAACACCATATATTTT
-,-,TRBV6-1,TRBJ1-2,CASTLRVNYGYTF,TGTGCCAGCACCCTACGGGTTAACTATGGCTACACCTTC